A selection of T cell receptor beta chains follows, all from one sample in a study of T cell responses to AZD1222 COVID-19 vaccine. Profiled with immunoSEQ multiplex PCR; TCRdb holds only in-frame clones, not every one. The top ten clones hold 1.1% of a sample with under 150,000 clones, 80% to 95% of them seen once. Sequenced here: peripheral blood, sampled 28 days after the second AZD1222 dose. Source of these receptors: an adult who received the AZD1222 COVID-19 vaccine. Both conserved end residues are part of each CDR3. The D gene is left open where the match is weak. Part of the rows lack a size; the others show once, few, many or a class for expanded clones.

V: TRBV5-6; J: TRBJ2-6; size: NA; D: NA; DNA: TGTGCCAGCAGCTTGGTTCGGACAGCCCCCTCTGGGGCCAACGTCCTGACTTTC; CDR3: CASSLVRTAPSGANVLTF
V: TRBV9; J: TRBJ1-6; size: NA; D: NA; DNA: TGTGCCAGCAGCGTAGGGGTGCAGAGCTCCTATAATTCACCCCTCCACTTT; CDR3: CASSVGVQSSYNSPLHF
V: TRBV3-1/TRBV3-2; J: TRBJ2-1; size: NA; D: TRBD2; DNA: TGTGCCAGCAGCCGACGGAGCGGGGGGCAGAATGAGCAGTTCTTC; CDR3: CASSRRSGGQNEQFF
V: TRBV6-1; J: TRBJ2-7; size: NA; D: NA; DNA: TGTGCCAGCAGTGACACCTACGAGCAGTACTTC; CDR3: CASSDTYEQYF
V: TRBV5-1; J: TRBJ1-6; size: NA; D: TRBD1; DNA: TGCGCCAGCAGGCCCGGACAGGGGGCTAATTCACCCCTCCACTTT; CDR3: CASRPGQGANSPLHF
V: TRBV7-3; J: TRBJ2-2; size: NA; D: NA; DNA: TGTGCCAGCAGCTTACTTAACACCGGGGAGCTGTTTTTT; CDR3: CASSLLNTGELFF
V: TRBV25-1; J: TRBJ1-3; size: NA; D: NA; DNA: TGTGCCAGCAGTGACGATCAGGGTCCCGGAAACACCATATATTTT; CDR3: CASSDDQGPGNTIYF
V: TRBV30; J: TRBJ2-1; size: NA; D: NA; DNA: TGTGCCTGGAGTTTAGTGGCTAGCGACTACAATGAGCAGTTCTTC; CDR3: CAWSLVASDYNEQFF
V: TRBV7-2; J: TRBJ1-2; size: NA; D: NA; DNA: TGTGCCAGCAGCCATTTACGGCAGTTTTATGGCTACACCTTC; CDR3: CASSHLRQFYGYTF
V: TRBV10-2; J: TRBJ1-4; size: NA; D: NA; DNA: TGCGCCAGCAGTGAGCTTGGGTTAGGGGGAACTAATGAAAAACTGTTTTTT; CDR3: CASSELGLGGTNEKLFF
V: TRBV6-5; J: TRBJ2-5; size: NA; D: NA; DNA: TGTGCCAGCAGTTACGGCGGGCTGGAGACCCAGTACTTC; CDR3: CASSYGGLETQYF
V: TRBV13; J: TRBJ2-1; size: few; D: TRBD2; DNA: TGTGCCAGCAGCCCCAGCTCGTTAGCGGGAGGGCACAATGAGCAGTTCTTC; CDR3: CASSPSSLAGGHNEQFF
V: TRBV5-6; J: TRBJ1-4; size: NA; D: TRBD1; DNA: TGTGCCAGCAGCCCCCGGGACAGGGGGCGCAGTGAAAAACTGTTTTTT; CDR3: CASSPRDRGRSEKLFF
V: TRBV9; J: TRBJ2-3; size: once; D: TRBD2; DNA: TGTGCCAGCAGCGTAGGCGGGGGGGCAACAGATACGCAGTATTTT; CDR3: CASSVGGGATDTQYF
V: TRBV27; J: TRBJ2-5; size: few; D: NA; DNA: TGTGCCAGCAGTGCACAGGGAGACGGGGAGGAGACCCAGTACTTC; CDR3: CASSAQGDGEETQYF